This record covers a single TCR beta chain. Ten or more counts support this clonotype. The antigen this receptor binds is unknown. The input lacks base qualities; no much larger clone sits a single base away. Libraries of naive CD8 T cells were built from about 20,000 to 1,000,000 sorted cells, with 10%, 30% or 50% of the purified RNA used. Naive CD8 T cells, defined as CD8+CD4-CCR7+CD45RA+, were FACS-sorted into RLT Plus buffer on a BD FACSAria II. To test detection sensitivity, Jurkat RNA equal to fewer than 13 TCR copies was added to samples of about 20,000-1,000,000 naive CD8 T cells. Enrichment of CD8 T cells was done with RosetteSep CD8+ T Cell Enrichment Cocktail plus Ficoll-Paque, and ACK red cell lysis came afterward. This record comes from a study of molecular identifiers for immune sequencing clone quantification (dated by TCRdb to the late 2010s). For the study in its entirety: For a replicate experiment, RNA from 20,000 or 100,000 naive CD8 T cells was divided into five aliquots, of which four were sequenced. The study was a methods study using CD8 T cells to benchmark molecular-identifier clustering-based TCR repertoire sequencing (MIDCIRS) and TCR RNA copy counting. Results the study describes overall, beyond this receptor: Spiked-in Jurkat TCR RNA (roughly 10 copies' worth), which is not part of the donor repertoire, was contained in the naive libraries. When barcode sub-clustering was omitted, TCR diversity was inflated by chimeric consensus sequences, with chimeras reaching as high as 47%. Approximately 3.3 recovered TCR RNA copies per cell were obtained by modeling, versus roughly 10 by digital PCR, implying a capture efficiency of approximately 30%. Spiked-in Jurkat TCR RNA equal to a single cell's worth was reported to be detectable even within 1,100,000 naive CD8 T cells. In CMV-specific effector cells, clones with more than 20 RNA copies accounted for over 99% of molecules, whereas in naive cells such clones accounted for under 1%. The sizes of highly expanded clones could end up underestimated when identical TCR molecules share a barcode.

Libraries were prepared through PCR. TCRdb records NextSeq 500 as the sequencer. Preparation of bulk TCR libraries followed a previously described approach, with the TCR primers listed in Table S5. Purification of total RNA was performed with the Qiagen AllPrep DNA/RNA kit. Before analysis, reads from multiple sequencing runs of one library were combined. On the authors' methods: Reads were retained only if the reads had an exact TCR constant sequence, and the retained reads were trimmed to 150 nt and grouped according to their 12-nt molecular barcodes. Reads in each barcode group were sub-clustered using a 15% Levenshtein threshold, and a quality-weighted consensus sequence was built for each RNA molecule. Non-functional sequences were removed, as were lower-count sequences one edit away from another. On the basis of fitting two negative binomial distributions, barcode sub-clusters with fewer than 20% of the maximum read count were discarded. The raw public data were reprocessed by TCRdb itself: fastp quality trimming at Q25, MiXCR clonotype calling, in-frame beta chains only. Under each unique CDR3 protein, matching rows form one entry showing the most common genes and DNA. The V and J calls reflect TCRdb's pipeline rather than the authors' work. The sample table lists 460,000 or so distinct CDR3 sequences, roughly 24% of them with a count of one. The top ten clonotypes cover over 0.6% of the sample.

The germline V gene encodes CDR1 SEHNR and CDR2 FQNEAQ (reference sequence). The germline ends are 6 bases apart after V is trimmed by 2 bases and J by 2 bases. Including cysteine and phenylalanine, the CDR3 has 13 amino acids. CDR3 DNA only is kept here, 39 bases in frame from base 1. The rearranged segments are TRBV7-9 and TRBJ2-5, with no D gene named confidently. The sequencing input was naive CD8+ T cells from blood, with Jurkat cell RNA spiked in. This sample's cell subset or site label indicates: FACS-sorted CD8+CD4-CCR7+CD45RA+ naive T cells. The TCR originated in a human donor in good health. Some libraries in this study had Jurkat cell RNA spiked in. The CDR3 reads as follows: CASSLSLQETQYF. The sequenced DNA: TGTGCCAGCAGCTTATCCCTTCAAGAGACCCAGTACTTC.